This entry describes one TCR beta chain. The source of the sample is a study of blood T cell repertoires in COVID-19. Overall study context: T cells, B-cell-depleted T cells, or PBMCs supplied cDNA or gDNA.

The J segment lost 0 bases and the V segment lost 6 bases, leaving 5 bases of the junction unmatched. Germline assignment: CDR1 MGHRA and CDR2 YSYEKL. The CDR3 consists of 15 residues. Method: immunoSEQ multiplex PCR; TCRdb's copy keeps in-frame clones and lacks some. The sample has almost 250,000 clones; almost 85% are singletons. The genes are TRBV4-1 and TRBJ2-1; 7 positions match TRBD2. Sequenced material: PBMCs or T cells enriched from blood (not recorded which). The sequence derives from a woman in her forties or fifties with acute COVID-19. The DNA of the CDR3 is TGCGCCAGCAGGGGCGGCGGGGGCTCCTACAATGAGCAGTTCTTC. Protein product: CASRGGGGSYNEQFF.